The T cell receptor beta chain described here comes from a study of beta chain features in type 1 diabetes. Study-wide context: Cell yields, age and gender were similar between patients and healthy donors.

The investigators reverse transcribed all of the isolated RNA, so they sequenced expressed TCRB transcripts. TCRdb's copy holds only in-frame clones and misses some; the assay was immunoSEQ multiplex PCR. The sample lists roughly 260,000 clones, roughly 22% occurring once. The germline gives CDR1 SGHTA, CDR2 FQGNSA. Trimming took 1 base from V and 9 from J, leaving 9 bases between them. The CDR3 runs 12 residues. Notes on the study in general: Within each of all four CD4+ subsets, Type 1 diabetes patients had TCRB CDR3s that were moderately but significantly shorter.

Remarks on this clone: What it binds is unknown.

It was via CD45RO/CCR7/CD25/CD127/CD95/CD27 that CD4+ naive, central memory, regulatory and stem cell-like memory cells were sorted. Sorting produced populations that all topped 98% purity. This chain connects TRBV7-2 to TRBJ1-2; D unresolved. The sequenced material came from naive CD4+ T cells from blood. This TCR was sampled from a middle-aged woman with type 1 diabetes. The CDR3 here is CASSLGRMSYTF. As DNA, the CDR3 is TGTGCCAGCAGCTTAGGCAGAATGAGCTACACCTTC.